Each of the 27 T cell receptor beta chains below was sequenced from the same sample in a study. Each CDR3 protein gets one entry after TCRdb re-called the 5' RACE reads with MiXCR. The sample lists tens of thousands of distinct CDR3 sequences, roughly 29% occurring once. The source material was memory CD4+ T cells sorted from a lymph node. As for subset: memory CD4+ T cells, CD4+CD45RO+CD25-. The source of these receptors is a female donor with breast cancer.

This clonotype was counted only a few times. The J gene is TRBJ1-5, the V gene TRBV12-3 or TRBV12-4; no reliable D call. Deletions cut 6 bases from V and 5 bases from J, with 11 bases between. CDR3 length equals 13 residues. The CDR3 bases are TGTGCCAGCAGCTCATTTCAGGATCAGCCCCAGCATTTT. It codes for CASSSFQDQPQHF.

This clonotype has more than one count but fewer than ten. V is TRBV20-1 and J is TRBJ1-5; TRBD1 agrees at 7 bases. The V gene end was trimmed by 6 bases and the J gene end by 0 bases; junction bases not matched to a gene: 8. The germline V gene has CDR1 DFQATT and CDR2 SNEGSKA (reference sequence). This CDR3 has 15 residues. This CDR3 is CSAKYRGYSNQPQHF. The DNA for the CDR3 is TGCAGTGCGAAATACAGGGGCTATAGCAATCAGCCCCAGCATTTT.

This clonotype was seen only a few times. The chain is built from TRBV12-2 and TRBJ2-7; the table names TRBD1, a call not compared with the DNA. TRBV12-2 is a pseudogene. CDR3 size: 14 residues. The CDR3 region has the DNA TGTGCAAGTCGCTTAGTGGACAGGACGGACGAGCAGTACTTC. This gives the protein CASRLVDRTDEQYF.

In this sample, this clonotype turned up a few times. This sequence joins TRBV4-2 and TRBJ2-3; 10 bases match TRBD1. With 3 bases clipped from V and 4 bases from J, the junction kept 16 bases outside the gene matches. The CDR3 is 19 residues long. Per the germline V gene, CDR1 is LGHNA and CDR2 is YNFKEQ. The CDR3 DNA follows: TGTGCCAGCAGCCACTCCGGGACAGGGGCCGCTAAGGGCGCAGATACGCAGTATTTT. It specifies CASSHSGTGAAKGADTQYF.

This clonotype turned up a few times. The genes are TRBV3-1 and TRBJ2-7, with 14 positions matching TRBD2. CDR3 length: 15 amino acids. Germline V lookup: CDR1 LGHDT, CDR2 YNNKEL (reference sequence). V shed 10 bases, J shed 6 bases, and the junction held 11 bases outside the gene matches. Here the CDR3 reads CATTPGLAGEGEQYF. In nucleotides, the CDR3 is TGTGCCACCACCCCGGGACTAGCGGGAGAAGGCGAGCAGTACTTC.

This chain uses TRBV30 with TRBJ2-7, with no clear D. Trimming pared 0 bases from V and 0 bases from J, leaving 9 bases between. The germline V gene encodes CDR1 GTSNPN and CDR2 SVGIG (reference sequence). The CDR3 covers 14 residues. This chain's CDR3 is CAWSVPGSSYEQYF. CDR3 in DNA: TGTGCCTGGAGTGTACCAGGATCCTCCTACGAGCAGTACTTC.

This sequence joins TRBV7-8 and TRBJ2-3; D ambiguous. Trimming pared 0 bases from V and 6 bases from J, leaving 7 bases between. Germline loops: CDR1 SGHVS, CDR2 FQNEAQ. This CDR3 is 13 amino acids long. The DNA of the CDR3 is TGTGCCAGCAGCTTAGCGGTCCAGGATACGCAGTATTTT. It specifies CASSLAVQDTQYF.

The CDR3 reads CASSLWDKPYEQYF. CDR3 nucleotide sequence: TGTGCCAGCAGTTTATGGGACAAGCCCTACGAGCAGTACTTC. This rearrangement joins TRBV12-3 or TRBV12-4 to TRBJ2-7; tentative D call: TRBD1 (6 bases). V lost 2 bases to trimming and J lost 2 bases, with 10 bases between them. This CDR3 spans 14 amino acids.

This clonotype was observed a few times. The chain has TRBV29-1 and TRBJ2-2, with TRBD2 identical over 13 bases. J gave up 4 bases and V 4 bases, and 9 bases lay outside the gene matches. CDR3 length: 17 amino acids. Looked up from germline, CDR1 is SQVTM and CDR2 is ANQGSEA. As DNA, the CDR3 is TGCAGCGTTGGTACTAGCGGGAGGGTTTCTATCACCGGGGAGCTGTTTTTT. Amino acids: CSVGTSGRVSITGELFF.

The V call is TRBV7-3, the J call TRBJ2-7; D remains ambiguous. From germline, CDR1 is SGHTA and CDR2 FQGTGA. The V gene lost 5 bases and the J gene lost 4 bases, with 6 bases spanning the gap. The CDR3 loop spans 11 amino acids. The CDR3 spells CASSDGYEQYF. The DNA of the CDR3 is TGTGCCAGCAGCGATGGATACGAGCAGTACTTC.

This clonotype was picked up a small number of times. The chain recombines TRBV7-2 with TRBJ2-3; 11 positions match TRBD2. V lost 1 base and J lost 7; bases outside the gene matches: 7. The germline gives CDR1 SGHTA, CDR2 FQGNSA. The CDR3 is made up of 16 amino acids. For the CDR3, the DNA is TGTGCCAGCAGCTTAGTACCTACTAGCGGGAGAAATACGCAGTATTTT. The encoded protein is CASSLVPTSGRNTQYF.

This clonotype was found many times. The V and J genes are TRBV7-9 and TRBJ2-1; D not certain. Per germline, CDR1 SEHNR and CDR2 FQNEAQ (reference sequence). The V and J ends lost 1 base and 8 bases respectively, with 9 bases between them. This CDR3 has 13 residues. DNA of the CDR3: TGTGCCAGCAGCTTAGGTGCTGAGGATGAGCAGTTCTTC. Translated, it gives CASSLGAEDEQFF.

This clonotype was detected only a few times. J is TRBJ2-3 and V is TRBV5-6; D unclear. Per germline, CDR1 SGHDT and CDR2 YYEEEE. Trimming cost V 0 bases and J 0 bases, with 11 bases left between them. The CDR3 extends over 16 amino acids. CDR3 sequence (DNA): TGTGCCAGCAGCTTGGTTGGGTCAGAAAGCACAGATACGCAGTATTTT. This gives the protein CASSLVGSESTDTQYF.

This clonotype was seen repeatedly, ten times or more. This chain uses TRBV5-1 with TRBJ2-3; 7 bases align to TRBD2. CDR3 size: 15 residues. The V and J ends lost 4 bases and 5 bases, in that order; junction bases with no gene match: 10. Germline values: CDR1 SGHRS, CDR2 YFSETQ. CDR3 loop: CASSLEGGPVDTQYF. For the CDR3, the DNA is TGCGCCAGCAGCCTGGAGGGAGGGCCCGTAGATACGCAGTATTTT.

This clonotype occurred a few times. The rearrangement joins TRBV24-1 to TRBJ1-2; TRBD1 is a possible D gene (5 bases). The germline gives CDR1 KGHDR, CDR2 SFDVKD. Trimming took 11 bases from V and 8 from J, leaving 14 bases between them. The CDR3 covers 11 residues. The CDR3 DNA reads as TGTGCCAGAGGGACGGACGGCGGCTACACCTTC. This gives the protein CARGTDGGYTF.

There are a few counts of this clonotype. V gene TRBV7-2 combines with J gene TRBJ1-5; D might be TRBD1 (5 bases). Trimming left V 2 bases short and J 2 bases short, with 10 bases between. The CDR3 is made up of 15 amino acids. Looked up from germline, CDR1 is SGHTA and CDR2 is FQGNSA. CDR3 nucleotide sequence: TGTGCCAGCAGCTTATCAGGGTACGGCAATCAGCCCCAGCATTTT. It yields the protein CASSLSGYGNQPQHF.

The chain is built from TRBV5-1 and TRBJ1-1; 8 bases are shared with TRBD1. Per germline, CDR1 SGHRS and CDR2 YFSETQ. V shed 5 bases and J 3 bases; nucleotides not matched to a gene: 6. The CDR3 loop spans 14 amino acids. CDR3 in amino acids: CASRLTGADTEAFF. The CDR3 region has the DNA TGCGCCAGCAGACTGACAGGGGCGGACACTGAAGCTTTCTTT.

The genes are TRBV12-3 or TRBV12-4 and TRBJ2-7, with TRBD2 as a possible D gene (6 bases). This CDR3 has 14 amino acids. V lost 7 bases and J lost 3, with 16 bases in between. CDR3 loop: CASTIGGLGYEQYF. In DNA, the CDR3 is TGTGCCAGCACCATCGGGGGACTCGGCTACGAGCAGTACTTC.

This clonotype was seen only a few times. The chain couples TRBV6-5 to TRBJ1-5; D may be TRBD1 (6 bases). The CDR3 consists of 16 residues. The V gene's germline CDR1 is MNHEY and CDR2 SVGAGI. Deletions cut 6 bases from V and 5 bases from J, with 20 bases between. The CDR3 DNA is TGTGCCAGCAGCCCCCAGCCGGGGGCCCCGTATCAGCCCCAGCATTTT. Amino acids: CASSPQPGAPYQPQHF.

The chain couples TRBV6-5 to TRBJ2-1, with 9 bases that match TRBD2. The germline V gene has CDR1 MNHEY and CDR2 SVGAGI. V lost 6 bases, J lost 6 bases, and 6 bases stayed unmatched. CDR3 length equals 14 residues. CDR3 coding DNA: TGTGCCAGCAGGCCTAGCGGGACCACCAATGAGCAGTTCTTC. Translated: CASRPSGTTNEQFF.

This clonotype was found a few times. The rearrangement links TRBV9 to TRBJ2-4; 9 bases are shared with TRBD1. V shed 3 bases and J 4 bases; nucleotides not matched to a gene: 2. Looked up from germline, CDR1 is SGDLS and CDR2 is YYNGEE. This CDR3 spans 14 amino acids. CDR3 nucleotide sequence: TGTGCCAGCAGCGAACAGGGGGCAAAAAACATTCAGTACTTC. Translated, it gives CASSEQGAKNIQYF.

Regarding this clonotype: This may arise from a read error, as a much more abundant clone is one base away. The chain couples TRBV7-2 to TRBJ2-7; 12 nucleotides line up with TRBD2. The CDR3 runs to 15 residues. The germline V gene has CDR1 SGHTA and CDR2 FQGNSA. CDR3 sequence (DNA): TGTGCCGGCAGCTCTAATCTAGCGGGGGGGCTCGAGCAGTACTTC. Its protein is CAGSSNLAGGLEQYF.

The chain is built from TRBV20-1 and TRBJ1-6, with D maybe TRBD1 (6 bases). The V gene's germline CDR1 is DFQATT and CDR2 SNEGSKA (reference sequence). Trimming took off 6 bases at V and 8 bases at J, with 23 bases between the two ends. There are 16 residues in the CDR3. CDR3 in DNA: TGCAGTGCCCTCGGGGGGGGCGAGGTGGTTTATTCACCCCTCCACTTT. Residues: CSALGGGEVVYSPLHF.

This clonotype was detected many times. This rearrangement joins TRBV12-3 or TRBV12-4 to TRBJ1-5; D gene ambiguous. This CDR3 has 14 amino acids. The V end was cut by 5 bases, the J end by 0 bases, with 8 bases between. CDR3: CASSRQYSNQPQHF. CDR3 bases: TGTGCCAGCAGTCGACAATATAGCAATCAGCCCCAGCATTTT.

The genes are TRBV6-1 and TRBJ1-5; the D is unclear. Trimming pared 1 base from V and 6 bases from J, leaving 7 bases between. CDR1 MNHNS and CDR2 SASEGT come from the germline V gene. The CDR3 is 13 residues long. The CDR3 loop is CASSEGNFQPQHF. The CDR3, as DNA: TGTGCCAGCAGTGAAGGTAACTTTCAGCCCCAGCATTTT.

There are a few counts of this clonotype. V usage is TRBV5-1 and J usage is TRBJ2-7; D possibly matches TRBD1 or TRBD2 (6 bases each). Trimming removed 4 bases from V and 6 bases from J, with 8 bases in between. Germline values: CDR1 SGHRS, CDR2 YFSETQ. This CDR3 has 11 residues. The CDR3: CASSGGREQYF. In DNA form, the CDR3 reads TGCGCCAGCAGCGGGGGGCGCGAGCAGTACTTC.

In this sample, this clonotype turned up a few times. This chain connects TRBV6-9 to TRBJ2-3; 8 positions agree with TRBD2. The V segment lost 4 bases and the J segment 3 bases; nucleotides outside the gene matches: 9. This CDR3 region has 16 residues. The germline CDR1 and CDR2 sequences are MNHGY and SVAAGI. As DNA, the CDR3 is TGTGCCAGCAGTTGCGGGACTAGGTTTTGTACAGATACGCAGTATTTT. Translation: CASSCGTRFCTDTQYF.